The next 5 T cell receptor beta chains were all read from a single sample in a study of OX40 agonist ivuxolimab in advanced cancers. Sequenced by immunoSEQ multiplex PCR; TCRdb stores in-frame clones only, minus some. This sample carries tens of thousands of clones, more than 75% of them seen once, and the ten largest clones take about a fifth. This sample comprised CD4+ or CD8+ T cells sorted from blood, obtained in a trial of the OX40 agonist ivuxolimab. Receptor source: an adult with an advanced solid tumor such as melanoma, head and neck, liver or kidney cancer.

The CDR3 loop reads CAWSKAEGQPQHF. CDR3 sequence (DNA): TGTGCCTGGAGTAAGGCAGAGGGTCAGCCCCAGCATTTT. This chain joins TRBV30 and TRBJ1-5; unclear D gene. CDR1 GTSNPN and CDR2 SVGIG come from the germline V gene (reference sequence). The CDR3 contains 13 residues. V lost 2 bases and J lost 6, with 11 bases in between.

This chain uses TRBV5-4 with TRBJ1-4; D is undetermined. This CDR3 is 14 amino acids long. The V gene's germline CDR1 is SGHNT and CDR2 YYREEE (reference sequence). Trimming left V 4 bases short and J 5 bases short, with 12 bases between. As DNA, the CDR3 is TGTGCCAGCAGCCGGGAAGGTCTCAATGAAAAACTGTTTTTT. It encodes CASSREGLNEKLFF.

CDR3 loop: CAISERKSGSSDTQYF. In nucleotides, the CDR3 is TGTGCCATCAGTGAGAGGAAGTCGGGGAGTTCAGATACGCAGTATTTT. V usage is TRBV10-3 and J usage is TRBJ2-3, with D possibly being TRBD2 (5 bases). Germline CDR1 and CDR2: ENHRY and SYGVKD. V lost 2 bases and J lost 4, with 16 bases in between. The CDR3 has 16 residues.

This CDR3 reads CASSYRGYGYTF. CDR3 nucleotides: TGTGCCAGCAGTTACCGGGGATATGGCTACACCTTC. V is TRBV6-6 and J is TRBJ1-2, with D hard to call. Germline CDR1 MNHNY, CDR2 SVGAGI (reference sequence). There are 12 residues in the CDR3. V was trimmed by 2 bases and J by 5 bases, leaving 6 bases between them.

The V gene is TRBV5-6, the J gene TRBJ2-7, with 9 positions matching TRBD1. The junction had 5 bases not matched to a gene; V was cut back by 1 base and J by 0 bases. CDR1 SGHDT and CDR2 YYEEEE come from the germline V gene. The CDR3 has 16 residues. The CDR3 nucleotides read TGTGCCAGCAGCTTGCTTTGGGGACAGGGCTCCTACGAGCAGTACTTC. This encodes CASSLLWGQGSYEQYF.